The sequence of this TCR beta chain was determined in a study of OX40 agonist ivuxolimab in advanced cancers. Study in general: Ivuxolimab, which is an agonistic anti-OX40 (CD134) antibody, was administered to the patients. Enrolled patients in dose escalation had cancers that were hepatocellular carcinoma, melanoma, renal cell or head and neck cancer. Study-wide results and caveats: There was clonal expansion of CD4+ and CD8+ blood T cells by week 6 at 0.1 to 3.0 mg/kg.

CDR1 is MDHEN and CDR2 is SYDVKM in the germline V gene. Trimming left V 6 bases short and J 0 bases short, with 12 bases between. The CDR3 is 14 amino acids. Drawing of blood for sampling happened at baseline, at cycle 4 day 1, and at cycle 7 day 1. Libraries were prepared by immunoSEQ multiplex PCR; TCRdb keeps only in-frame clonotypes and omits some of them. Here the sample spans under 95,000 clones, 93% being singletons. Concerning this clone: Its cognate antigen is unknown.

This sequence was found in an adult with an advanced solid tumor such as melanoma, head and neck, liver or kidney cancer. The chain carries TRBV28 and TRBJ2-7; D unclear. The sample here was CD4+ or CD8+ T cells sorted from blood, taken in a trial of the OX40 agonist ivuxolimab. Here the CDR3 DNA reads TGTGCCAGCAGCTGGACGGTGAGCTCCTACGAGCAGTACTTC. Amino acid sequence: CASSWTVSSYEQYF. Together with reference TRBV28 and TRBJ2-7, the CDR3 gives the full variable domain: DVKVTQSSRYLVKRTGEKVFLECVQDMDHENMFWYRQDPGLGLRLIYFSYDVKMKEKGDIPEGYSVSREKKERFSLILESASTNQTSMYLCASSWTVSSYEQYFGPGTRLTVT.